This T cell receptor (beta chain) was profiled in a study of beta chain features in type 1 diabetes. In its sample, this clone was seen a few times. From germline, CDR1 is SGHTA and CDR2 FQGNSA. The CDR3 length is 15 residues. V lost 1 base and J 0 bases, leaving 9 bases between the germline ends. The entirety of the isolated RNA underwent reverse transcription, so expressed TCRB transcripts were sequenced. Only in-frame clones appear in the TCRdb table, and some are missing; sequencing was by immunoSEQ multiplex PCR. The table includes around 500,000 clones, approximately 10% detected once. V gene TRBV7-2 combines with J gene TRBJ1-1; D call uncertain. The sequence was collected from a woman between 18 and 30 years old in good health. Sequences were obtained from naive CD4+ T cells from blood. This chain's CDR3 is CASSLEGFMNTEAFF. In DNA, the CDR3 is TGTGCCAGCAGCTTAGAAGGATTTATGAACACTGAAGCTTTCTTT.